Below are 3 T cell receptor beta chains sequenced from a single sample in a study of long-term antiretroviral therapy in people with HIV. Researchers report immunoSEQ v3.0 was run at survey level. Sequencing was performed with immunoSEQ multiplex PCR; in TCRdb, only in-frame clones are kept and a portion is missing. The sample records about 20,000 clones, just under 80% being singletons. The source was unsorted PBMCs, collected 0.3 years after starting antiretroviral therapy. The receptors shown here come from a woman between 50 and 59 years old with HIV.

The CDR3 bases are TGTGCCAGTAGCCCCCCCACGGCCACTAATGAAAAACTGTTTTTT. It specifies CASSPPTATNEKLFF. The rearrangement links TRBV19 to TRBJ1-4; D uncertain. Per germline, CDR1 LNHDA and CDR2 SQIVND (reference sequence). CDR3 length: 15 amino acids. The ends were cut back, 6 bases at V and 2 bases at J, with 13 bases in the middle.

The rearrangement joins TRBV6-4 to TRBJ1-1; D is unresolved. Germline CDR1 MRHNA, CDR2 SNTAGT. The V gene lost 2 bases and the J gene lost 0 bases, with 4 bases spanning the gap. This CDR3 is 13 amino acids long. The CDR3 reads CASSDEVNTEAFF. The CDR3 DNA sequence: TGTGCCAGCAGTGACGAGGTGAACACTGAAGCTTTCTTT.

The rearrangement uses TRBV23-1 and TRBJ1-2, with 7 nucleotides matching TRBD1. TRBV23-1 is marked as an open reading frame, function uncertain. The J segment lost 8 bases and the V segment lost 6 bases, leaving 6 bases of the junction unmatched. CDR3 length: 12 residues. CDR3 protein: CASRYRGCGYTF. CDR3 nucleotides: TGCGCCAGCAGATACAGGGGTTGCGGCTACACCTTC.